The T cell receptor beta chain described here comes from a study of blood T cell repertoires in COVID-19. Some clones are missing from TCRdb's copy, which holds only in-frame ones; the method was immunoSEQ multiplex PCR. The sample has approximately 260,000 clones, about 88% seen once. Trimming took 4 bases from V and 1 from J; bases not matched to a gene: 3. The CDR3 consists of 15 residues. Germline-derived CDR1 and CDR2 are SGHRS and YFSETQ. This TCR derives from a woman aged 40 to 49 who had recovered from COVID-19. The sequenced sample was peripheral blood. V usage is TRBV5-1 and J usage is TRBJ2-1, with 9 positions matching TRBD1. CDR3 nucleotide sequence: TGCGCCAGCAGCGGCGGACAGGGGTCCTACAATGAGCAGTTCTTC. Its translation: CASSGGQGSYNEQFF.